This is a list of T cell receptor beta chains from one sample in a study of blood T cell repertoires in COVID-19. Generated by immunoSEQ multiplex PCR, the TCRdb table keeps only in-frame clones and is missing some. The table shows a few hundred thousand clones, with about 83% occurring only once. The material sequenced was peripheral blood. Receptors were obtained from a man between 60 and 75 years old who had recovered from COVID-19. Both conserved end residues are part of each CDR3. A D gene is named only where the DNA matches it firmly. Rows may omit the clone size; those that give it use once, few, many or a size class.

j_call clone_size d_call v_call cdr3_aa cdr3_nt
TRBJ2-5 . TRBD2 TRBV5-6 CASSSPLAGGTETQYF TGTGCCAGCAGCTCCCCCCTAGCGGGGGGAACAGAGACCCAGTACTTC
TRBJ2-2 . . TRBV9 CASSVDSGELFF TGTGCCAGCAGCGTAGACAGCGGGGAGCTGTTTTTT
TRBJ2-2 . . TRBV5-1 CASSPLGDQYGTGELFF TGCGCCAGCAGCCCCCTAGGGGATCAGTACGGCACCGGGGAGCTGTTTTTT
TRBJ1-2 . . TRBV12-3/TRBV12-4 CASSRDSYGYTF TGTGCCAGCAGTAGAGACAGCTATGGCTACACCTTC
TRBJ1-5 . . TRBV6-5 CASSLGTQSNQPQHF TGTGCCAGCAGTTTAGGGACACAAAGCAATCAGCCCCAGCATTTT
TRBJ2-5 . . TRBV7-6 CASSPGETQYF TGTGCCAGCAGCCCAGGGGAGACCCAGTACTTC
TRBJ2-7 once . TRBV7-2 CASSLSGRYEQYF TGTGCCAGCAGCCTCAGCGGAAGGTACGAGCAGTACTTC
TRBJ2-7 once TRBD2 TRBV7-2 CASSLPGLAGSKQYF TGTGCCAGCAGCTTACCGGGACTAGCGGGGAGTAAGCAGTACTTC
TRBJ2-1 . . TRBV7-3 CASSGDAESNEQFF TGTGCCAGCAGCGGAGATGCGGAATCGAATGAGCAGTTCTTC
TRBJ2-5 . . TRBV2 CASSGRRVETQYF TGTGCCAGCAGCGGCAGGAGGGTAGAGACCCAGTACTTC
TRBJ2-7 . . TRBV30 CAWSRNLQVHYEQYF TGTGCCTGGAGTCGCAACTTACAGGTCCACTACGAGCAGTACTTC
TRBJ1-6 . . TRBV9 CASSGGGGTYNSPLHF TGTGCCAGCAGCGGCGGGGGGGGCACCTATAATTCACCCCTCCACTTT
TRBJ2-3 . . TRBV25-1 CASSDRGGVTDTQYF TGTGCCAGCAGTGACAGGGGTGGGGTGACAGATACGCAGTATTTT
TRBJ1-2 . TRBD1 TRBV7-9 CASSYTGGGYGYTF TGTGCCAGCAGCTATACAGGGGGCGGCTATGGCTACACCTTC
TRBJ1-1 . TRBD1 TRBV30 CAWSRVDRAGTEAFF TGTGCCTGGAGCCGGGTAGACAGGGCTGGCACTGAAGCTTTCTTT
TRBJ1-2 . . TRBV7-9 CASSVYYGYTF TGTGCCAGCAGCGTATACTATGGCTACACCTTC